One and the same sample provided the 19 T cell receptor beta chains below, sequenced in a study of cytomegalovirus exposure and HLA in healthy donors. Primers included in the PCR were 60 Vbeta and 13 Jbeta primers. Clones were sequenced by immunoSEQ multiplex PCR, and TCRdb holds only the in-frame ones, with some missing. The repertoire consists of fewer than 120,000 clones, with about 86% occurring once and the leading ten covering 1.5% to 2%. What was sequenced was PBMCs. The receptors originated from a man in his forties in good health and CMV-seronegative.

This clone has more than one count but fewer than ten. The chain joins TRBV6-1 to TRBJ1-2; 7 nucleotides agree with TRBD1. The CDR3 has 13 residues. V was pared by 6 bases and J by 8 bases, with 9 bases of the junction left unmatched. CDR1 is MNHNS and CDR2 is SASEGT in the germline V gene. CDR3 DNA sequence: TGTGCCAGCAGCGACAGGGAAGGGGGAGGCTACACCTTC. Protein product: CASSDREGGGYTF.

The chain combines TRBV10-3 with TRBJ1-2; 9 bases are shared with TRBD1. The CDR3 length is 13 residues. The V gene's germline CDR1 is ENHRY and CDR2 SYGVKD. The J segment lost 6 bases and the V segment lost 4 bases, leaving 3 bases of the junction unmatched. CDR3 sequence reads: CAISGQGDNGYTF. Here the CDR3 DNA reads TGTGCCATCAGTGGACAGGGGGATAATGGCTACACCTTC.

This sequence joins TRBV5-4 and TRBJ1-2; 7 nucleotides line up with TRBD1. V lost 3 bases to trimming and J lost 1 base; unmatched junction nucleotides: 3. There are 14 residues in the CDR3. Germline loops: CDR1 SGHNT, CDR2 YYREEE (reference sequence). CDR3 sequence: CASSSTGLNYGYTF. The DNA for the CDR3 is TGTGCCAGCAGCTCGACAGGGCTTAACTATGGCTACACCTTC.

The gene calls are TRBV19 and TRBJ2-7; 14 nucleotides align to TRBD2. The V gene's germline CDR1 is LNHDA and CDR2 SQIVND (reference sequence). The ends lost 5 bases at V and 0 bases at J; junction bases unmatched: 9. The CDR3 is 18 amino acids. The CDR3 DNA sequence: TGTGCCAGTAGTCCGGGACTAGCGGGGGTACGCCTCTCCTACGAGCAGTACTTC. This translates into CASSPGLAGVRLSYEQYF.

The chain recombines TRBV18 with TRBJ1-1, with D hard to call. Per germline, CDR1 KGHSH and CDR2 LQKENI. With 0 bases removed from V and 2 bases from J, the gap between germline ends came to 4 bases. The CDR3 totals 13 residues. The CDR3 bases are TGTGCCAGCTCACCACCGAGCAACACTGAAGCTTTCTTT. Translating it yields CASSPPSNTEAFF.

The chain joins TRBV6-1 to TRBJ1-2; no clear D. The CDR3 is made up of 15 amino acids. Trimming left V 2 bases short and J 5 bases short, with 15 bases between. Per the germline V gene, CDR1 is MNHNS and CDR2 is SASEGT. The CDR3: CASSETPRGGYGYTF. The CDR3 DNA reads as TGTGCCAGCAGTGAAACCCCTCGGGGAGGGTATGGCTACACCTTC.

The chain combines TRBV25-1 with TRBJ1-6, with D tentatively TRBD1 (6 bases). Per germline, CDR1 MGHDK and CDR2 SYGVNS. The CDR3 has 16 residues. V was clipped by 3 bases and J by 7 bases, with 16 bases between them. The CDR3 region is CASSDFDRSQNSPLHF. The CDR3 DNA reads TGTGCCAGCAGTGATTTTGACAGGAGTCAAAATTCACCCCTCCACTTT. The full variable domain, rest sourced from reference TRBV25-1 and TRBJ1-6, is EADIYQTPRYLVIGTGKKITLECSQTMGHDKMYWYQQDPGMELHLIHYSYGVNSTEKGDLSSESTVSRIRTEHFPLTLESARPSHTSQYLCASSDFDRSQNSPLHFGNGTRLTVT.

The chain joins TRBV2 to TRBJ2-2; 8 nucleotides align to TRBD1. The CDR3 consists of 17 residues. J gave up 5 bases and V 10 bases, and 18 bases lay outside the gene matches. The germline gives CDR1 SNHLY, CDR2 FYNNEI. CDR3 coding DNA: TGTGCCACCTTGGGAGGACAGGGTGGAGTTCAGACCGGGGAGCTGTTTTTT. Amino acid sequence: CATLGGQGGVQTGELFF.

The rearrangement joins TRBV11-2 to TRBJ1-5, with a possible D match to TRBD1 (5 bases). The CDR3 length is 16 residues. Per germline, CDR1 SGHAT and CDR2 FQNNGV. V lost 5 bases to trimming and J lost 0 bases, with 14 bases between them. The CDR3 nucleotides are TGTGCCAGCAGCAGAGCGGGGCCCTATAGCAATCAGCCCCAGCATTTT. This translates into CASSRAGPYSNQPQHF.

In its sample, this clone was seen once. The same CDR3 is also encoded by other DNA sequences in this sample. V is TRBV2 and J is TRBJ2-2; D ambiguous. Trimming removed 6 bases at V and 4 bases at J, with 3 bases between. Germline-derived CDR1 and CDR2 are SNHLY and FYNNEI. This CDR3 comprises 11 residues. The CDR3: CASRSTGELFF. Written as DNA, the CDR3 is TGTGCCAGCAGGAGCACCGGGGAGCTGTTTTTT.

The chain links TRBV27 to TRBJ2-2; TRBD2 is a possible D gene (5 bases). Germline CDR1 MNHEY, CDR2 SMNVEV (reference sequence). Trimming removed 8 bases from V and 2 bases from J, with 12 bases in between. CDR3 length equals 14 residues. Here the CDR3 reads CASSRTGNTGELFF. The CDR3 bases are TGTGCCAGCTCTCGCACGGGAAACACCGGGGAGCTGTTTTTT.

The sample holds one count of this clone. The rearrangement uses TRBV28 and TRBJ1-1, with D tentatively TRBD1 (5 bases). The germline V gene has CDR1 MDHEN and CDR2 SYDVKM. V was shortened by 7 bases and J by 2 bases, with 11 bases between the two germline ends. The CDR3 runs to 13 residues. The CDR3 DNA follows: TGTGCCAGCAACGAAGGGGCAAACACTGAAGCTTTCTTT. It yields the protein CASNEGANTEAFF.

This chain joins TRBV9 and TRBJ2-3; 7 positions agree with TRBD1. V lost 2 bases and J lost 9; bases outside the gene matches: 6. CDR3 length: 13 amino acids. In germline, CDR1 is SGDLS, CDR2 YYNGEE. The CDR3 DNA sequence: TGTGCCAGCAGCGTCGGACAGGTCGAAACGCAGTATTTT. As protein: CASSVGQVETQYF.

The chain couples TRBV6-5 to TRBJ2-5; D not certain. The better agreement between TRBJ2-7 and the DNA end casts doubt on the J call. The CDR3 runs 12 residues. Germline V gene data show CDR1 as MNHEY and CDR2 as SVGAGI. The DNA for the CDR3 is TGTGCCAGCAGTAGCAGGATTGGCGAGCAGTACTTC. Translated, it gives CASSSRIGEQYF.

The rearrangement links TRBV7-9 to TRBJ1-5; a weak D match, TRBD1 (5 bases). The CDR3 runs 12 residues. The germline gives CDR1 SEHNR, CDR2 FQNEAQ (reference sequence). Trimming took off 4 bases at V and 7 bases at J, with 8 bases between the two ends. CDR3 residues: CASSSAGQPQHF. In DNA, the CDR3 is TGTGCCAGCAGCTCCGCAGGGCAGCCCCAGCATTTT.

The J gene is TRBJ2-7, the V gene TRBV5-1, with TRBD1 matching over 7 bases. CDR1 is SGHRS, CDR2 YFSETQ, per germline. The CDR3 spans 14 residues. Trimming cost V 3 bases and J 2 bases; bases outside gene matches: 5. CDR3 region: CASSSPGTAYEQYF. Written as DNA, the CDR3 is TGCGCCAGCAGCTCCCCGGGGACAGCCTACGAGCAGTACTTC.

The table lists this clone with a count of one. V usage is TRBV20-1 and J usage is TRBJ1-1; D unresolved. Germline CDR1 reads DFQATT; CDR2 reads SNEGSKA (reference sequence). Trimming shortened V by 3 bases and J by 6 bases, and 5 bases separated the two germline ends. The CDR3 contains 10 residues. Written as DNA, the CDR3 is TGCAGTGCTAGTTCAGCTGAAGCTTTCTTT. As protein: CSASSAEAFF.

The chain combines TRBV5-1 with TRBJ2-5, with 7 bases fitting TRBD1. The junction had 6 bases not matched to a gene; V was cut back by 2 bases and J by 2 bases. Germline values: CDR1 SGHRS, CDR2 YFSETQ. This CDR3 is 15 amino acids long. The CDR3 reads CASSFEGAPQETQYF. DNA for the CDR3: TGCGCCAGCAGCTTTGAGGGGGCCCCTCAAGAGACCCAGTACTTC.

The V gene is TRBV5-1, the J gene TRBJ1-6, with D possibly being TRBD1 (5 bases). Germline CDR1 is SGHRS and CDR2 is YFSETQ. This CDR3 is built from 15 residues. V was cut by 7 bases and J by 5 bases, with 16 bases left in between. As DNA, the CDR3 is TGCGCCAGCGGCCGGGGGGGGAAGGATAATTCACCCCTCCACTTT. Translated: CASGRGGKDNSPLHF.